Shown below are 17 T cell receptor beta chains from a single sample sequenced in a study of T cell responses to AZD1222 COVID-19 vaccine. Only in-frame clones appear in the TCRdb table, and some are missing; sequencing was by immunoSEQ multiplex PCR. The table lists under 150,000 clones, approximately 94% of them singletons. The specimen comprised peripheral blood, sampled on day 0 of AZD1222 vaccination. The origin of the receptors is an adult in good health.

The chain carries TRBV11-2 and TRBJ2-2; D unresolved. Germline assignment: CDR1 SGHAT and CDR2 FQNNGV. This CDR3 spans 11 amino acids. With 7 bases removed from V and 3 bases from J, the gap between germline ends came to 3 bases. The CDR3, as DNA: TGTGCCAGCAAATACACCGGGGAGCTGTTTTTT. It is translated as CASKYTGELFF.

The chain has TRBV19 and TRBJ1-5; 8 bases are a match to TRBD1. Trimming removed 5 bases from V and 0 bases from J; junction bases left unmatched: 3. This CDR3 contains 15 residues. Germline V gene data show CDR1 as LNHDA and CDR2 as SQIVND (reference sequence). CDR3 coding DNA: TGTGCCAGTAGTCCACAGGGGGGTAGCAATCAGCCCCAGCATTTT. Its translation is CASSPQGGSNQPQHF. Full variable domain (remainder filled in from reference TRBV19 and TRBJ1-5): DGGITQSPKYLFRKEGQNVTLSCEQNLNHDAMYWYRQDPGQGLRLIYYSQIVNDFQKGDIAEGYSVSREKKESFPLTVTSAQKNPTAFYLCASSPQGGSNQPQHFGDGTRLSIL.

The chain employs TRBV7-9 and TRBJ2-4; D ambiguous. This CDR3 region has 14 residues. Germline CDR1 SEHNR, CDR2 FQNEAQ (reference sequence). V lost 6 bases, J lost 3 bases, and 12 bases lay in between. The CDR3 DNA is TGTGCCAGCAGTTGGTCCTTAGGCAAAAACATTCAGTACTTC. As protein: CASSWSLGKNIQYF.

Written as DNA, the CDR3 is TGCAGTGCTAGTCCCGAAGGGGTTCGAGTCACTGAAGCTTTCTTT. It is translated as CSASPEGVRVTEAFF. The chain carries TRBV20-1 and TRBJ1-1; a weak D match, TRBD1 (5 bases). The CDR3 is 15 amino acids. The germline V and J ends were trimmed by 3 bases and 4 bases, with 18 bases remaining between them. Germline V gene data show CDR1 as DFQATT and CDR2 as SNEGSKA (reference sequence).

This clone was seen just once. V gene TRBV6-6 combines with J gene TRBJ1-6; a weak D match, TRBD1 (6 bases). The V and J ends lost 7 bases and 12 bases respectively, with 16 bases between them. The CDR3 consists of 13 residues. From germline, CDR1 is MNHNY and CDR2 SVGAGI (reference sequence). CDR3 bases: TGTGCCAGCAAGGGGGGAGGGGAGGGACCCCTCCACTTT. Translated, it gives CASKGGGEGPLHF.

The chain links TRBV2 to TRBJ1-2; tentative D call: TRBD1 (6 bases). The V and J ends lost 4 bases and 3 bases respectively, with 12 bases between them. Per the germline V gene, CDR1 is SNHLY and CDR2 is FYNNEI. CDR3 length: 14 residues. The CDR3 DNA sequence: TGTGCCAGCAGTGCACAGGGCCCTTACTATGGCTACACCTTC. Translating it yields CASSAQGPYYGYTF.

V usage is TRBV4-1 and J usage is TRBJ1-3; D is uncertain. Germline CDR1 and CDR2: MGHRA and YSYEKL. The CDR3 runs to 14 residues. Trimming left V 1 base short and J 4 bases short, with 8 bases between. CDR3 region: CASSQVGFGNTIYF. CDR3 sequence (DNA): TGCGCCAGCAGCCAAGTAGGCTTCGGAAACACCATATATTTT.

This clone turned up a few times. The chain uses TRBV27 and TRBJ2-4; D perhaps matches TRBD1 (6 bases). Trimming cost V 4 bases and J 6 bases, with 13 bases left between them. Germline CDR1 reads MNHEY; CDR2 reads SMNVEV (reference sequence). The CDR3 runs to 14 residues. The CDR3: CASSSTVGGNIQYF. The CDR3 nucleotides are TGTGCCAGCAGTTCTACAGTAGGGGGAAACATTCAGTACTTC.

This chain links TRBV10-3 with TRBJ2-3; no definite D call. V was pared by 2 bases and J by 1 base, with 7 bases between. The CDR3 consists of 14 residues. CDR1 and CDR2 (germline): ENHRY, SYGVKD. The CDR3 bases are TGTGCCATCAGTGAGGTTGGCCGCACAGATACGCAGTATTTT. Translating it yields CAISEVGRTDTQYF.

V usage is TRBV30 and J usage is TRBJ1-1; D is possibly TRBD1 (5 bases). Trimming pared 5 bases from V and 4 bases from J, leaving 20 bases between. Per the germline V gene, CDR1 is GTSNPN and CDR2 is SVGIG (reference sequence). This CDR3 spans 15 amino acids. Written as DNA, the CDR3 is TGTGCCTGGGCCCCCTGGCCCTCGGGGGGCACTGAAGCTTTCTTT. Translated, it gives CAWAPWPSGGTEAFF.

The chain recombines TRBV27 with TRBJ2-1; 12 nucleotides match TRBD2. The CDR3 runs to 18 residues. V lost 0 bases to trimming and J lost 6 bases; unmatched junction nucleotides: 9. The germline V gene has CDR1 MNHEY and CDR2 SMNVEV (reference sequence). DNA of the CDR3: TGTGCCAGCAGTTTATCCTTCCGACTAGCGGGAGCTCTCAATGAGCAGTTCTTC. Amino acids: CASSLSFRLAGALNEQFF.

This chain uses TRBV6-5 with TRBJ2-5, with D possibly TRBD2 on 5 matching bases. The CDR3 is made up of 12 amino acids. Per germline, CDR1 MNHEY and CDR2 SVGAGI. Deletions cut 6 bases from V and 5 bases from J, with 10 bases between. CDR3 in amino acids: CASSVRGETQYF. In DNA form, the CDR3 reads TGTGCCAGCAGCGTGAGAGGGGAGACCCAGTACTTC.

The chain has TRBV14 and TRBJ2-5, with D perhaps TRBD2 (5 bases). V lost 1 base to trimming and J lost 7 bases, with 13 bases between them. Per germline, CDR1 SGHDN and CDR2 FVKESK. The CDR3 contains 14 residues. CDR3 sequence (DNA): TGTGCCAGCAGCCAAGCCTGGACGGAGGCGACCCAGTACTTC. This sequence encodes CASSQAWTEATQYF.

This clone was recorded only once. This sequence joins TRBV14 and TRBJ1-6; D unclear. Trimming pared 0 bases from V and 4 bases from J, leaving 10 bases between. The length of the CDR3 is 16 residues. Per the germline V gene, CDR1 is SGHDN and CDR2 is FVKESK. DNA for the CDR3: TGTGCCAGCAGCCAAGACGGGCAGTATTATAATTCACCCCTCCACTTT. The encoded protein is CASSQDGQYYNSPLHF.

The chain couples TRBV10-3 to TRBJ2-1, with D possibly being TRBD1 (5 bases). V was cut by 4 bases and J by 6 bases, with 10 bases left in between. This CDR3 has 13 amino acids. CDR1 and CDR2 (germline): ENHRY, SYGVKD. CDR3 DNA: TGTGCCATCAGTGCGGCAGGGCCCAATGAGCAGTTCTTC. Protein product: CAISAAGPNEQFF.

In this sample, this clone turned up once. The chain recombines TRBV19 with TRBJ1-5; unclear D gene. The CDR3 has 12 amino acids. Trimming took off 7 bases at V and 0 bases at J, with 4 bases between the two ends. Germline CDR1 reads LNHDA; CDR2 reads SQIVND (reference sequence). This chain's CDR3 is CASTDSNQPQHF. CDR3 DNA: TGTGCCAGTACTGATAGCAATCAGCCCCAGCATTTT.

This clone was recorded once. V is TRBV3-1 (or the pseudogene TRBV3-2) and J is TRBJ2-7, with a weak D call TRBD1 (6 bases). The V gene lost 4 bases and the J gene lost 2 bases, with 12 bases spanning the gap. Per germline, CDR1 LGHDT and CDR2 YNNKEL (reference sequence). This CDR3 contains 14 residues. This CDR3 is CASSLGQPTYEQYF. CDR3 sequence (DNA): TGTGCCAGCAGCCTTGGACAGCCTACCTACGAGCAGTACTTC.